The clone carrying this T cell receptor beta chain was observed a few times. As yet, its antigen is unknown. This record belongs to a study of T-cell memory formation after mild COVID-19. Findings of the study overall: Clones contracting day 15 to 85 were balanced CD4/CD8; later expanders leaned CD4+.

Deletions cut 3 bases from V and 3 bases from J, with 24 bases between. The germline V gene has CDR1 MGHRA and CDR2 YSYEKL. The CDR3 sequence is 19 residues long. TCRdb fed the 5' RACE reads into MiXCR, producing one record per CDR3 protein. The sample records hundreds of thousands of distinct CDR3 sequences, approximately 25% being singletons. The specimen was PBMCs or a T cell subset sorted from them (not recorded which). The chain joins TRBV4-1 to TRBJ1-3; tentative D call: TRBD1 (5 bases). This TCR was sampled from an adult woman who had mild COVID-19 (a few samples of this study predate the infection). Cell type and time point are not known. This CDR3 is CASSQDAGSRRLGGNTIYF. CDR3 nucleotides: TGCGCCAGCAGCCAGGATGCAGGGAGTCGGAGGCTTGGTGGAAACACCATATATTTT.